This is a list of T cell receptor beta chains from one sample in a study of blood T cell repertoires in COVID-19. The assay was immunoSEQ multiplex PCR, and TCRdb's table has in-frame clones only and misses some. The top ten hold 0.95% to 1% of the sample, which has approximately 360,000 clones, roughly 88% seen once. Specimen: PBMCs or T cells enriched from blood (not recorded which). The receptors were gathered from a woman in her twenties or thirties with acute COVID-19. The CDR3 runs from the conserved cysteine through the conserved F or W. The D gene is left open where the match is weak. Size is stated for part of the rows, as once, few or many counts, or as a class when the clone is expanded.

abundance,j_gene,v_gene,d_gene,CDR3aa,CDR3nt
-,TRBJ1-1,TRBV7-2,TRBD1,CASGQGRGNTEAFF,TGTGCCAGTGGACAGGGGAGAGGGAACACTGAAGCTTTCTTT
-,TRBJ1-5,TRBV4-1,-,CASSQVYSSNQPQHF,TGCGCCAGCAGCCAAGTCTACAGTAGCAATCAGCCCCAGCATTTT
-,TRBJ2-7,TRBV3-1/TRBV3-2,TRBD2,CASSHLLAGGRVSYEQYF,TGTGCCAGCAGCCATTTACTAGCGGGGGGCCGAGTCTCCTACGAGCAGTACTTC
-,TRBJ1-5,TRBV24-1,-,CATSDLKSGRNQPQHF,TGTGCCACCAGTGATTTAAAGAGCGGAAGGAATCAGCCCCAGCATTTT
-,TRBJ1-2,TRBV6-5,-,CASLGLGQGNGYTF,TGTGCCAGCCTCGGACTGGGGCAGGGGAATGGCTACACCTTC
-,TRBJ1-6,TRBV9,-,CASSVSSAGNSPLHF,TGTGCCAGCAGCGTATCGTCGGCAGGAAATTCACCCCTCCACTTT
-,TRBJ2-3,TRBV9,TRBD2,CASSTGLAGGPDTQYF,TGTGCCAGCAGCACCGGACTAGCGGGGGGCCCAGATACGCAGTATTTT
-,TRBJ2-2,TRBV24-1,TRBD1,CAVRDRNTGELFF,TGTGCCGTCCGGGACAGAAACACCGGGGAGCTGTTTTTT
-,TRBJ2-7,TRBV30,TRBD2,CAWRRGTSTYEQYF,TGTGCCTGGAGAAGAGGGACTAGCACCTACGAGCAGTACTTC
-,TRBJ1-2,TRBV2,-,CASRAGGQMSRGYTF,TGTGCCAGCAGGGCTGGGGGACAAATGTCGCGGGGCTACACCTTC
few,TRBJ1-2,TRBV27,TRBD1,CASSSRTGAANGYTF,TGTGCCAGCAGTTCTAGGACAGGGGCAGCTAATGGCTACACCTTC
-,TRBJ2-1,TRBV5-1,-,CASSLATGVSYNEQFF,TGCGCCAGCAGCTTGGCGACGGGAGTCTCCTACAATGAGCAGTTCTTC
-,TRBJ2-3,TRBV7-9,TRBD1,CASSIPGTGVPTDTQYF,TGTGCCAGCAGCATTCCGGGGACAGGGGTCCCCACAGATACGCAGTATTTT
-,TRBJ2-7,TRBV30,TRBD2,CAWTGGGTPYEQYF,TGTGCCTGGACGGGCGGGGGGACCCCCTACGAGCAGTACTTC
-,TRBJ2-2,TRBV6-4,-,CASRGALHGELFF,TGTGCCAGCAGGGGGGCCCTACACGGGGAGCTGTTTTTT
-,TRBJ2-1,TRBV7-2,-,CASSFRLVEEQFF,TGTGCCAGCAGCTTCCGACTAGTTGAGGAGCAGTTCTTC
-,TRBJ1-2,TRBV7-9,-,CASRPTGSYGYTF,TGTGCCAGCAGACCCACAGGAAGCTATGGCTACACCTTC
-,TRBJ2-1,TRBV7-2,TRBD2,CASSQGLAGGRSSYNEQFF,TGTGCCAGCAGCCAGGGACTAGCGGGGGGCCGTAGCTCCTACAATGAGCAGTTCTTC
-,TRBJ2-5,TRBV4-3,TRBD2,CASSQDSGGATQYF,TGCGCCAGCAGCCAAGATTCGGGGGGGGCGACCCAGTACTTC
-,TRBJ2-7,TRBV4-3,-,CASSQDLVYEQYF,TGCGCCAGCAGCCAAGATCTTGTTTACGAGCAGTACTTC
-,TRBJ2-7,TRBV9,TRBD1,CASSGWTGVGDEQYF,TGTGCCAGCAGCGGATGGACAGGGGTCGGCGACGAGCAGTACTTC
-,TRBJ1-2,TRBV6-5,TRBD1,CASRFRGLYGYTF,TGTGCCAGCAGATTCAGGGGGTTATATGGCTACACCTTC
-,TRBJ2-2,TRBV5-1,TRBD2,CASSLPPSRGVSTGELFF,TGCGCCAGCAGCTTGCCCCCCTCGCGGGGGGTCTCCACCGGGGAGCTGTTTTTT
-,TRBJ1-2,TRBV7-5,-,CADRVGGYGYTF,TGTGCCGACCGGGTGGGTGGATATGGCTACACCTTC
-,TRBJ2-3,TRBV7-3,TRBD1,CASSLQTGVADTQYF,TGTGCCAGCAGCTTACAGACAGGGGTGGCAGATACGCAGTATTTT
-,TRBJ2-2,TRBV11-3,-,CASSLIPGGELFF,TGTGCCAGCAGCCTCATCCCCGGCGGGGAGCTGTTTTTT
-,TRBJ2-5,TRBV7-2,TRBD2,CASSLGPAGGPQETQYF,TGTGCCAGCAGCTTAGGCCCAGCGGGGGGTCCCCAGGAGACCCAGTACTTC
-,TRBJ1-6,TRBV7-2,-,CASSLDPGRYNSPLHF,TGTGCCAGCAGCTTAGATCCAGGCCGTTATAATTCACCCCTCCACTTT
-,TRBJ1-4,TRBV30,TRBD1,CAWRRQGGNEKLFF,TGTGCCTGGAGAAGACAGGGGGGTAATGAAAAACTGTTTTTT